The entry below gives a single T cell receptor beta chain sequence along with its context. Its antigen is currently unknown. Method: immunoSEQ multiplex PCR; TCRdb's copy keeps in-frame clones and lacks some. The sample includes around 62,000 clones, about 86% seen only once; the top ten take around 4.5%. The CDR3 spans 16 residues. Germline V lookup: CDR1 SGHDN, CDR2 FVKESK. The V end was cut by 0 bases, the J end by 6 bases, with 17 bases between. This entry belongs to a study of OX40 agonist ivuxolimab in advanced cancers. About the study: Hepatocellular carcinoma, melanoma, renal cell or head and neck cancer was diagnosed in the dose-escalation patients.

Study findings and constraints: Expanded clones belonging to CD8+ T cells outnumbered, on average, those of CD4+. Both CD4+ and CD8+ T cell populations in blood had undergone clonal expansion by week 6 at 0.1 to 3.0 mg/kg.

The V gene is TRBV14, the J gene TRBJ1-2; D remains unclear. The sequence came from an adult with an advanced solid tumor such as melanoma, head and neck, liver or kidney cancer. Here the sequenced sample was CD4+ or CD8+ T cells sorted from blood, taken in a trial of the OX40 agonist ivuxolimab. The CDR3 DNA sequence: TGTGCCAGCAGCCAAGACCCCCCTCCCCACCCTCATGGCTACACCTTC. As protein: CASSQDPPPHPHGYTF.